This T cell receptor beta chain derives from a study of Tregs in tolerant kidney transplant recipients. Trimming stripped 0 bases from V and 0 bases from J, with 11 bases between. The length of the CDR3 is 16 residues. From germline, CDR1 is MNHEY and CDR2 SVGAGI. Unstimulated Tregs (CD4+CD25+CD127-) and CD4+CD25- non-Tregs were sorted from PBMCs. Data came from immunoSEQ multiplex PCR; TCRdb stores just in-frame clones and leaves some out. The sample contains 75,000 to 85,000 clones, approximately 89% of which appear only once. The sequences come from Tregs from blood, collected before the transplant. The V and J genes are TRBV6-5 and TRBJ1-1; no clear D gene. The TCR was taken from a human donor who received a combined kidney and bone marrow transplant. Here the CDR3 DNA reads TGTGCCAGCAGTTACTCGAGGTTCACCATGAACACTGAAGCTTTCTTT. It yields the protein CASSYSRFTMNTEAFF.